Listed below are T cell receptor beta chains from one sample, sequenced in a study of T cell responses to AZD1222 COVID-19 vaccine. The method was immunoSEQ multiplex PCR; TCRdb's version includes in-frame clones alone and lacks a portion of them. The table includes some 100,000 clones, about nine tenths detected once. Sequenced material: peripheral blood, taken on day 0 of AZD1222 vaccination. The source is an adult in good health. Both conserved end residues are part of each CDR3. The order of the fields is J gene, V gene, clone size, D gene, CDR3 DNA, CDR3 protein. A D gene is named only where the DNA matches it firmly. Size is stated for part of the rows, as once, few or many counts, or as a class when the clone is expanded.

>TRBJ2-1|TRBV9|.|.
TGTGCCAGCAGCGTGGGACCAAACCAGTACAATGAGCAGTTCTTC
CASSVGPNQYNEQFF
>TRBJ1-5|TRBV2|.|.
TGTGCCAGCAGTGATGGGCAGCCCCAGCATTTT
CASSDGQPQHF
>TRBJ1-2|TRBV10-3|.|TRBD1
TGTGCCATCTATGGACAGGGTGGCGGCTACACCTTC
CAIYGQGGGYTF
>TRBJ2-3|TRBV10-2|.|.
TGCGCCAGCAGAGAACTAGCTTTCGCAGATACGCAGTATTTT
CASRELAFADTQYF
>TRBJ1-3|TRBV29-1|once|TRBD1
TGCAGCGTTGCAGGGACAGGGTTGAACACCATATATTTT
CSVAGTGLNTIYF
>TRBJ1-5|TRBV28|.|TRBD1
TGTGCCAGCACCAGACAGGGGGTTTTTCAGCCCCAGCATTTT
CASTRQGVFQPQHF
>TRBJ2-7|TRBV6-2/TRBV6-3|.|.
TGTGCCAGCAGTTACGGCGGACCGATACGAGGGCAGTACTTC
CASSYGGPIRGQYF
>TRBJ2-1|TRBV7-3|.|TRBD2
TGTGCCAGCAGCTCCCGAGGGCCGGGTGGCGGGGGGGCCAGCTCCTACAATGAGCAGTTCTTC
CASSSRGPGGGGASSYNEQFF
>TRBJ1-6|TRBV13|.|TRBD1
TGTGCCAGCAGCCTAGGACAGGGTGCCTTCTCTAATTCACCCCTCCACTTT
CASSLGQGAFSNSPLHF
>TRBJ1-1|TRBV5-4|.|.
TGTGCCAGCAGCTTGGATGCGGGGGGGACTGAAGCTTTCTTT
CASSLDAGGTEAFF
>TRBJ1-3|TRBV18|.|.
TGTGCCAGCTCGCCACAGGGAAACACCATATATTTT
CASSPQGNTIYF
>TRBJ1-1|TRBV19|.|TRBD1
TGTGCCAGTAGTACCAGGGGGGGGGACACTGAAGCTTTCTTT
CASSTRGGDTEAFF
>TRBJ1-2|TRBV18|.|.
TGTGCCAGCTCACGACAGGCATCGGGGCAAAATGGCTACACCTTC
CASSRQASGQNGYTF
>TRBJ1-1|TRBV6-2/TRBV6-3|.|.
TGTGCCAGCAGTGACGGGGTCGGGGAGTCGCGGGGAGCTTTCTTT
CASSDGVGESRGAFF
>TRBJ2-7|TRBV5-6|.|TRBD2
TGTGCCAGCAGCTTTCCGGGACTATCGTTTTACGAGCAGTACTTC
CASSFPGLSFYEQYF
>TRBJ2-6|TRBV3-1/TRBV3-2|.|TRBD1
TGTGCCAGCAGCCACCACCGACAGGGGGCGGTTTCTGGGGCCAACGTCCTGACTTTC
CASSHHRQGAVSGANVLTF
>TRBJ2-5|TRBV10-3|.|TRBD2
TGTGCCATCAGTGCGGGACTAGCAGGAGAGACCCAGTACTTC
CAISAGLAGETQYF
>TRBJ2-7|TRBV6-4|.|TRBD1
TGTGCCAGCAGGGACCTCGGGACAGGGGAATGTTATGAGCAGTACTTC
CASRDLGTGECYEQYF
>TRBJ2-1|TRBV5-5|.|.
TGTGCCAGCAGCTTGGGCTCCAACAATGAGCAGTTCTTC
CASSLGSNNEQFF
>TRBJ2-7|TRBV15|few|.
TGTGCCACCAGCAGAGGGCCGGCGGCAGAGCGGTACGAGCAGTACTTC
CATSRGPAAERYEQYF
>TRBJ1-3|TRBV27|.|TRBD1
TGTGCCAGCAGTTCGGACAGGGGATTTGGAAACACCATATATTTT
CASSSDRGFGNTIYF
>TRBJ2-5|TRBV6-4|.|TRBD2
TGTGCCAGCAGTGACCCGACCACTAGCGGAAAAGAGACCCAGTACTTC
CASSDPTTSGKETQYF
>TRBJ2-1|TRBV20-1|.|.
TGCAGTGCTAGTACGGCAGGGATTTACAATGAGCAGTTCTTC
CSASTAGIYNEQFF
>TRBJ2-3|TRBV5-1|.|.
TGCGCCAGCAGCTTGAGAGGAGATACGCAGTATTTT
CASSLRGDTQYF
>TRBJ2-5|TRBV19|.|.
TGTGCCAGTAGTATAGGCCAGGTTGAGACCCAGTACTTC
CASSIGQVETQYF
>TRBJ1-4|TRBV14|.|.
TGTGCCAGCAGCCCGCGACAGAGCTATGAAAAACTGTTTTTT
CASSPRQSYEKLFF
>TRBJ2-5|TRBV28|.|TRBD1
TGTGCCAGCAGTCATGCTGGACAGGGGGGCTTCGGGGAGACCCAGTACTTC
CASSHAGQGGFGETQYF
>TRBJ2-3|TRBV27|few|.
TGTGCCAGCAGTTTATCTCCGATGATTTCAGATACGCAGTATTTT
CASSLSPMISDTQYF
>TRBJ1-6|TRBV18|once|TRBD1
TGTGCCAGCTCACCACCCGGGACAGGGATCGGGTCACCCCTCCACTTT
CASSPPGTGIGSPLHF
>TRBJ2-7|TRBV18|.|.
TGTGCCAGCTCACCACCGGGAGGATACGAGCAGTACTTC
CASSPPGGYEQYF
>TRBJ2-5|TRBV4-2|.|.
TGTGCCAGCAGCCAAGATAGGACAGCGGTCGGGACCCAGTACTTC
CASSQDRTAVGTQYF
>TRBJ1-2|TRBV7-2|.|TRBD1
TGTGCCAGCAGCTGGACAGGGGTTGGCTACACCTTC
CASSWTGVGYTF
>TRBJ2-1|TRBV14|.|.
TGTGCCAGCAGCCAAGCCCTCCTTAAAGCTCTAAGGGATGAGCAGTTCTTC
CASSQALLKALRDEQFF
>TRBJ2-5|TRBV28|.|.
TGTGCCAGCAGCTTACAAGAGACCCAGTACTTC
CASSLQETQYF
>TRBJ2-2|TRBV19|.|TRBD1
TGTGCCAGTTTCCCGGGACAGCTCACCGGGGAGCTGTTTTTT
CASFPGQLTGELFF
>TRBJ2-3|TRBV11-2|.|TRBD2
TGTGCCAGCAGCCGAGGGCTAGCGGGGGGGTTCACAGATACGCAGTATTTT
CASSRGLAGGFTDTQYF
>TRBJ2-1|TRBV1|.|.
TGCACCAGCAGCCAAAGGACTAGCGGGAGCGGTGAGCAGTTCTTC
CTSSQRTSGSGEQFF
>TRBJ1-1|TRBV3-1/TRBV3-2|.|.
TGTGCCAGCAGCCCAGCCAGGGGACCAGGCACTGAAGCTTTCTTT
CASSPARGPGTEAFF
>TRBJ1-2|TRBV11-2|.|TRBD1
TGTGCCAGCAGCCGACAGGGATGGGATGGCTACACCTTC
CASSRQGWDGYTF
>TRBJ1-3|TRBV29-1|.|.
TGCAGCGTTGCTGGGGCAGCCTCTGGAAACACCATATATTTT
CSVAGAASGNTIYF
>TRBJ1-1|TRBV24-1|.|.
TGTGCCACCAGAGAACAGGGTGGTACTGAAGCTTTCTTT
CATREQGGTEAFF
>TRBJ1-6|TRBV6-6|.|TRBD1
TGTGCCAGCAGCCGACAATCCCCGACAGGGGGCGATTCACCCCTCCACTTT
CASSRQSPTGGDSPLHF
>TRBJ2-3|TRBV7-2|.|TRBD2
TGTGCCAGCAGCTTAGCAGTTCGGCTAGCGGGAATAGATACGCAGTATTTT
CASSLAVRLAGIDTQYF
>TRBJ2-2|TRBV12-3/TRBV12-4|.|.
TGTGCCAGCAGTTTAGCCCAGACAGGGGAGCTGTTTTTT
CASSLAQTGELFF
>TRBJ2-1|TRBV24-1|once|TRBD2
TGTGCCACCAGTGATAGTAAGCCTAGCGGGAGAGATGAGCAGTTCTTC
CATSDSKPSGRDEQFF
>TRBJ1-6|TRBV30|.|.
TGTGCCTGGTCAGGCGGGGAACAGGGTGATAATTCACCCCTCCACTTT
CAWSGGEQGDNSPLHF